This T cell receptor beta chain was captured in a study of tumor and adjacent non-tumor tissue in lung cancer. Whole-study results and caveats: TCR diversity was significantly greater in tumor than normal lung tissue.

RNA was extracted from bulk tissue without any cell sorting. Germline lookup yields CDR1 WNHNN and CDR2 SYGVQD (reference sequence). This CDR3 has 14 residues. As to this clonotype: Its matching antigen is unknown. One end of the junction varies from germline; a read error may be responsible.

Three rounds of nested PCR, following a modified ARM-PCR protocol, produced the TCRbeta library. TCRdb re-called the multiplex PCR reads with MiXCR, one entry per CDR3 protein. The table records about 76,000 distinct CDR3 sequences, around 70% of them present only once. The receptor comes from a woman in her 70s with non-small cell lung cancer. The gene calls are TRBV10-1 and TRBJ2-1; 8 nucleotides line up with TRBD2. What was sequenced was lung tumor tissue. CDR3 in amino acids: CASSESDSGDEQFF. The CDR3 region has the DNA TGCGCCAGCAGTGAGTCTGATAGCGGGGACGAGCAGTTCTTT.